The clone carrying this T cell receptor (beta chain) was found a few times. This sample stems from a study of blood T cell repertoires in COVID-19. Study-level background: Samples representing acute and convalescent COVID-19 were sourced from the United States, Italy and Spain.

TCRdb's table, derived via immunoSEQ multiplex PCR, lists solely in-frame clones and lacks some. The sample consists of 70,000 to 85,000 clones, over 80% of them appearing once. This CDR3 region has 15 residues. After removal of 2 bases from V and 0 bases from J, the junction contained 2 bases not matched to a gene. In germline, CDR1 is MNHEY, CDR2 SVGAGI. This chain links TRBV6-5 with TRBJ1-1, with 8 bases aligning to TRBD1. Sequencing input: peripheral blood. The source of this sequence is a human donor in a cohort sampled during active COVID-19. Here the CDR3 reads CASSYGDRMNTEAFF. For the CDR3, the DNA is TGTGCCAGCAGTTACGGGGACAGGATGAACACTGAAGCTTTCTTT.